Included here is one T cell receptor beta chain sequence, with context. The antigen remains unidentified. The CDR3 spans 16 residues. Germline V gene sequence: CDR1 SGHRS, CDR2 YFSETQ. V lost 0 bases and J lost 7; bases outside the gene matches: 9. Data came from immunoSEQ multiplex PCR; TCRdb stores just in-frame clones and leaves some out. The sample yields 90,000 to 100,000 clones, roughly 90% seen once. This sample was taken from a study of T cell responses to AZD1222 COVID-19 vaccine. Study-wide points: It was only six AZD1222 recipients who were seropositive at baseline. Donors were chiefly white British, with a greater number of females, and clonal diversity was perhaps underestimated. The peak T cell response came first, and repertoires were sampled only after it.

Sequenced here: peripheral blood, sampled 28 days after the second AZD1222 dose. This sequence was found in an adult who received the AZD1222 COVID-19 vaccine. V is TRBV5-1 and J is TRBJ1-1; 10 nucleotides line up with TRBD1. The CDR3 sequence: CASSLEVTGGAGEAFF. DNA of the CDR3: TGCGCCAGCAGCTTGGAGGTGACAGGGGGCGCGGGTGAAGCTTTCTTT.